The following is a TCR beta chain sequence with its context. The antigen is unknown. These data are taken from a study of T cells in Graves' hyperthyroidism and ophthalmopathy. Germline V gene sequence: CDR1 MNHNS, CDR2 SASEGT. CDR3 length equals 15 residues. The ends lost 8 bases at V and 5 bases at J; junction bases unmatched: 15. The CDR3 regions of TCR beta were amplified from RNA transcripts. HTBI primers drove first-round RT-PCR of the TCR CDR3. TCRdb redid the calling of the multiplex PCR reads with MiXCR, one entry per CDR3 protein. The profile shows roughly 500,000 distinct CDR3 sequences, roughly 24% of them singletons. Overall study results and limits: Researchers found most expanded thyroid clonotypes above 0.001 in blood as well.

Among ophthalmopathy patients, the Clinical Activity Score reached at least 3, the NOSPECS grade reached at least 4, and duration remained under 3 months. Diagnoses used clinical symptoms, serum thyroxine and TRAb, thyroid ultrasound and orbital computed tomography. The clonotype comes from a woman in her 30s with Graves' ophthalmopathy. Sequences were obtained from blood. The chain is built from TRBV6-1 and TRBJ2-7; 7 bases fit TRBD2. This CDR3 reads CASSRGKRRENEQYF. CDR3 nucleotides: TGTGCCAGCTCTCGGGGGAAACGGCGGGAGAACGAGCAGTACTTC.